Listed here are 12 T cell receptor beta chains from one sample, sequenced in a study of blood T cell repertoires in COVID-19. Only in-frame clones appear in the TCRdb table, and some are missing; sequencing was by immunoSEQ multiplex PCR. The profile shows roughly 120,000 clones, roughly 82% of them singletons. Sequences were obtained from peripheral blood. These receptors originate from an older woman with acute or convalescent COVID-19.

The genes are TRBV11-2 and TRBJ1-2; a possible D gene is TRBD1 (6 bases). Germline lookup yields CDR1 SGHAT and CDR2 FQNNGV. V was cut by 4 bases and J by 5 bases, with 8 bases left in between. The CDR3 is made up of 12 amino acids. Written as DNA, the CDR3 is TGTGCCAGCAGCTCTACAGGGTATGGCTACACCTTC. Translating gives CASSSTGYGYTF.

This clone has a single count. This CDR3 reads CSARGTAGYTF. The DNA for the CDR3 is TGCAGTGCTAGGGGGACAGCTGGCTACACCTTC. This rearrangement joins TRBV20-1 to TRBJ1-2, with 7 bases fitting TRBD1. The CDR3 loop spans 11 amino acids. The germline V gene has CDR1 DFQATT and CDR2 SNEGSKA (reference sequence). The V segment lost 3 bases and the J segment 7 bases; nucleotides outside the gene matches: 2.

CDR3 in amino acids: CASSVEEGGFGETQYF. In DNA, the CDR3 is TGTGCCAGCAGCGTAGAGGAAGGGGGCTTCGGAGAGACCCAGTACTTC. The rearrangement joins TRBV9 to TRBJ2-5; 7 nucleotides agree with TRBD1. Germline values: CDR1 SGDLS, CDR2 YYNGEE. This CDR3 is built from 16 residues. V gave up 0 bases and J gave up 4 bases; unmatched junction bases: 9. The full variable domain, in which reference TRBV9 and TRBJ2-5 provide the parts outside the CDR3, is DSGVTQTPKHLITATGQRVTLRCSPRSGDLSVYWYQQSLDQGLQFLIQYYNGEERAKGNILERFSAQQFPDLHSELNLSSLELGDSALYFCASSVEEGGFGETQYFGPGTRLLVL.

This clone has just one count. The chain links TRBV3-1 (or the pseudogene TRBV3-2) to TRBJ2-1; the match to TRBD2 covers 9 bases. CDR3 length: 15 amino acids. CDR1 is LGHDT, CDR2 YNNKEL, per germline (reference sequence). Trimming cost V 0 bases and J 10 bases; bases outside gene matches: 7. CDR3 coding DNA: TGTGCCAGCAGCCAAGATCGGGCGGGGGGGGCGGAGCAGTTCTTC. Translating it yields CASSQDRAGGAEQFF.

The chain has TRBV7-2 and TRBJ1-2; D may be TRBD1 (6 bases). With 5 bases removed from V and 4 bases from J, the gap between germline ends came to 14 bases. The CDR3 is 14 amino acids. Per germline, CDR1 SGHTA and CDR2 FQGNSA. The CDR3 here is CASSGKGGSYGYTF. CDR3 DNA: TGTGCCAGCAGCGGCAAAGGGGGTAGCTATGGCTACACCTTC.

The V and J genes are TRBV4-1 and TRBJ2-5, with TRBD1 identical over 9 bases. V shed 4 bases, J shed 7 bases, and the junction held 10 bases outside the gene matches. The CDR3 extends over 15 amino acids. From germline, CDR1 is MGHRA and CDR2 YSYEKL. The CDR3 reads CASSLTGTGRVTQYF. DNA for the CDR3: TGCGCCAGCAGCCTCACCGGGACAGGGAGGGTGACCCAGTACTTC.

The chain couples TRBV19 to TRBJ1-5, with D unclear. The germline V gene has CDR1 LNHDA and CDR2 SQIVND (reference sequence). V was pared by 5 bases and J by 7 bases, with 15 bases between. This CDR3 comprises 14 residues. The CDR3 is CASSVPRGSQPQHF. For the CDR3, the DNA is TGTGCCAGTAGTGTCCCACGAGGCAGCCAGCCCCAGCATTTT. The full variable domain, rest sourced from reference TRBV19 and TRBJ1-5, is DGGITQSPKYLFRKEGQNVTLSCEQNLNHDAMYWYRQDPGQGLRLIYYSQIVNDFQKGDIAEGYSVSREKKESFPLTVTSAQKNPTAFYLCASSVPRGSQPQHFGDGTRLSIL.

The chain couples TRBV5-1 to TRBJ1-4, with 8 bases lining up with TRBD1. The CDR3 spans 14 residues. CDR1 and CDR2 (germline): SGHRS, YFSETQ. J lost 8 bases, V lost 2 bases, and 5 bases had no gene match. CDR3 sequence: CASSFGQGNEKLFF. The CDR3, as DNA: TGCGCCAGCAGCTTCGGACAGGGAAACGAAAAACTGTTTTTT.

This clone has only a few counts. This rearrangement joins TRBV7-9 to TRBJ1-3; tentative D call: TRBD1 (6 bases). Trimming stripped 5 bases from V and 2 bases from J, with 16 bases between. Per germline, CDR1 SEHNR and CDR2 FQNEAQ (reference sequence). This CDR3 is built from 16 residues. CDR3 DNA: TGTGCCAGCAGCGACACTGGCAGGGGCACTGGAAACACCATATATTTT. Translated: CASSDTGRGTGNTIYF.

The chain links TRBV27 to TRBJ2-2, with 10 bases identical to TRBD1. The J segment lost 4 bases and the V segment lost 5 bases, leaving 7 bases of the junction unmatched. The germline V gene has CDR1 MNHEY and CDR2 SMNVEV (reference sequence). This CDR3 has 16 residues. The CDR3 DNA follows: TGTGCCAGCAGTCCACGACAGGGGGCCGGCACCGGGGAGCTGTTTTTT. Translated, it gives CASSPRQGAGTGELFF.

This chain links TRBV7-2 with TRBJ1-2; 9 nucleotides align to TRBD1. Trimming took 5 bases from V and 4 from J; bases not matched to a gene: 5. The germline V gene encodes CDR1 SGHTA and CDR2 FQGNSA. This CDR3 comprises 14 residues. The CDR3 reads CASSQDRGSYGYTF. DNA of the CDR3: TGTGCCAGCAGCCAGGACAGGGGCTCCTATGGCTACACCTTC.

The chain carries TRBV11-2 and TRBJ2-7, with D possibly TRBD1 on 6 matching bases. CDR1 is SGHAT, CDR2 FQNNGV, per germline. The germline V and J ends were trimmed by 1 base and 2 bases, with 12 bases remaining between them. The CDR3 runs 15 residues. The CDR3 DNA is TGTGCCAGCAGCTTAGCCTCGGGACATACCTACGAGCAGTACTTC. This encodes CASSLASGHTYEQYF.